This TCR beta chain was profiled in a study of blood T cells in healthy people across ages. On this clonotype itself: Its antigen is as yet unknown.

General study results and limits: Changes seen in expanded clonotypes were possibly confounded by donor CMV status left unknown.

Each sample provided at least 5 micrograms of extracted total RNA. A second PCR of 7 to 11 cycles used a sample-barcoded 5' primer and a J-beta primer mix. A template-switch adaptor containing 12 random nucleotides labeled each cDNA molecule. TCRdb reprocessed the 5' RACE reads via MiXCR and lists one record per CDR3 protein. The data contain about 780,000 distinct CDR3 sequences, 35% to 50% of them seen just once; the ten biggest clones take up over 15%. V lost 3 bases and J lost 2; bases outside the gene matches: 7. Germline V gives CDR1 SGDLS, CDR2 YYNGEE. The CDR3 consists of 15 residues. Sequenced: blood. This TCR was sampled from an elderly man in good health. This chain links TRBV9 with TRBJ2-7; TRBD2 aligns across 8 bases. CDR3 nucleotide sequence: TGTGCCAGCAGCGCTAGCGGCGGGGGGCCCTACGAGCAGTACTTC. Translation: CASSASGGGPYEQYF.